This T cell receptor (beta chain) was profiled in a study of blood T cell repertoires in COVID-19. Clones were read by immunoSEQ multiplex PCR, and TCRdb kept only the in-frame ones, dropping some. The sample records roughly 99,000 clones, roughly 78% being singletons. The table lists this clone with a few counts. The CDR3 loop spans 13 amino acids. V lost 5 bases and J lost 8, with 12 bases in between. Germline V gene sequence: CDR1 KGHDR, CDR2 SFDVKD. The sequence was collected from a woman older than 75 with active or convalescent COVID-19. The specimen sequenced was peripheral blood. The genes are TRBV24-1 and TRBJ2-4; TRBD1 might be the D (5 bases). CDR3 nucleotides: TGTGCCACCAGTGTACCAGGGATGGACATTCAGTACTTC. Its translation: CATSVPGMDIQYF.